This record concerns one T cell receptor (beta chain) sequence. These data originate in a study of blood T cell repertoires in COVID-19. Study as a whole: Both acute and convalescent COVID-19 samples were obtained from the United States, Italy and Spain. T cells, B-cell-depleted T cells, or PBMCs supplied cDNA or gDNA.

Original processing notes: Using reference gene primer amplification, nucleated cell counts were estimated. The protocol was immunoSEQ multiplex PCR, while the TCRdb copy is restricted to in-frame clones and leaves out a portion. The DNA was the basis for D and trimming; V, J and clone size are from that table. The sample lists 150,000 to 200,000 clones, 75% to 80% seen once, with 26% in the top ten. Germline V gives CDR1 SGHRS, CDR2 YFSETQ. V was shortened by 6 bases and J by 5 bases, with 10 bases between the two germline ends. CDR3 size: 12 residues. The receptor comes from a woman in her sixties or seventies with acute or convalescent COVID-19. The chain couples TRBV5-1 to TRBJ2-3, with D possibly matching TRBD1 (5 bases). The sample comprised peripheral blood. The CDR3 is CASTGQGDTQYF. The CDR3 DNA sequence: TGCGCCAGCACTGGGCAGGGAGATACGCAGTATTTT.